This T cell receptor beta chain originates from a study of blood T cell repertoires in COVID-19. The CDR3 totals 16 residues. The germline V gene encodes CDR1 SGHDT and CDR2 YYEEEE. Deletions cut 3 bases from V and 9 bases from J, with 22 bases between. This table comes from immunoSEQ multiplex PCR, and its TCRdb copy is limited to in-frame clones, with some not included. The sample includes roughly 230,000 clones, over 75% of them seen just once. Sequencing was performed on PBMCs or T cells enriched from blood (not recorded which). This sequence joins TRBV5-6 and TRBJ2-1, with D perhaps TRBD2 (6 bases). This clonotype was sampled from a man in his thirties or forties in a cohort exposed to, infected with or recovered from COVID-19 (not recorded which). CDR3 in amino acids: CASSSPQTGVYGEQFF. For the CDR3, the DNA is TGTGCCAGCAGCTCCCCCCAAACGGGAGTGTATGGTGAGCAGTTCTTC.